These 21 T cell receptor beta chains share one sample of origin, sequenced in a study of multiple sclerosis patients with progressive multifocal leukoencephalopathy (dated by TCRdb to about 2019). Read against the paper, the sample's time point label means: around six months of natalizumab therapy. The treatment or condition tag for this specimen amounts to: on natalizumab therapy at sampling. The library came from the immunoSEQ multiplex PCR assay. Here the immuneACCESS table is served through TCRdb, limited to in-frame sequences with V and J called. Missing clones are a known gap in these copies; in checked studies unresolved V genes cover under half, and the rest lacks a known reason. The sample records 29,000 or so clones, around 92% of which are singletons. The ten largest clones capture about 1.6% of the sample. Here the sequenced sample was PBMCs, taken from a patient treated with natalizumab. The receptors shown here come from a human donor with multiple sclerosis.

This clone was recorded a few times. Here the CDR3 reads CASSELAAIQQYF. The CDR3 coding sequence is TGTGCCAGCAGTGAACTTGCAGCCATCCAGCAGTACTTC. The V gene is TRBV6-1, the J gene TRBJ2-7; D gene ambiguous. CDR1 is MNHNS and CDR2 is SASEGT in the germline V gene. The CDR3 has 13 residues. The V end lost 2 bases, the J end lost 8 bases, and 13 bases lay between the germline ends.

The chain employs TRBV13 and TRBJ2-3, with D perhaps matching TRBD1 or TRBD2 (5 bases each). This CDR3 comprises 15 residues. CDR1 is PRHDT, CDR2 FYEKMQ, per germline (reference sequence). Trimming stripped 1 base from V and 0 bases from J, with 8 bases between. CDR3 sequence (DNA): TGTGCCAGCAGCTTAGAATGGGGGAGCACAGATACGCAGTATTTT. This sequence encodes CASSLEWGSTDTQYF.

This chain uses TRBV6-5 with TRBJ2-7; TRBD1 is a possible D gene (6 bases). The V gene's germline CDR1 is MNHEY and CDR2 SVGAGI. The CDR3 consists of 16 residues. V was pared by 0 bases and J by 4 bases, with 16 bases between. CDR3 sequence reads: CASSYSKGVGVYEQYF. Here the CDR3 DNA reads TGTGCCAGCAGTTACTCGAAGGGGGTCGGAGTTTACGAGCAGTACTTC.

V is TRBV19 and J is TRBJ1-5; D ambiguous. This CDR3 spans 16 amino acids. The V end was cut by 7 bases, the J end by 2 bases, with 18 bases between. In germline, CDR1 is LNHDA, CDR2 SQIVND (reference sequence). The CDR3 reads CASTLVRERGNQPQHF. DNA of the CDR3: TGTGCCAGTACCCTCGTCCGGGAGAGAGGCAATCAGCCCCAGCATTTT.

J is TRBJ2-7 and V is TRBV7-2; D may be TRBD2 (5 bases). V shed 7 bases and J shed 12 bases, with 16 bases lying between them. The CDR3 sequence is 11 residues long. Looked up from germline, CDR1 is SGHTA and CDR2 is FQGNSA. CDR3 in amino acids: CASNLEGERYF. The DNA of the CDR3 is TGTGCCAGCAATTTAGAGGGAGAACGGTACTTC. The full variable domain, rest sourced from reference TRBV7-2 and TRBJ2-7, is GAGVSQSPSNKVTEKGKDVELRCDPISGHTALYWYRQSLGQGLEFLIYFQGNSAPDKSGLPSDRFSAERTGGSVSTLTIQRTQQEDSAVYLCASNLEGERYFGPGTRLTVT.

This chain connects TRBV18 to TRBJ2-7; 8 bases line up with TRBD1. Germline-derived CDR1 and CDR2 are KGHSH and LQKENI. The V and J ends lost 5 bases and 5 bases, in that order; junction bases with no gene match: 11. This CDR3 comprises 15 residues. The CDR3 coding sequence is TGTGCCAGCTCATCTAAGACAGGGGATAAGAACGAGCAGTACTTC. Amino acid sequence: CASSSKTGDKNEQYF. The full variable domain, its missing parts supplied by reference TRBV18 and TRBJ2-7, is NAGVMQNPRHLVRRRGQEARLRCSPMKGHSHVYWYRQLPEEGLKFMVYLQKENIIDESGMPKERFSAEFPKEGPSILRIQQVVRGDSAAYFCASSSKTGDKNEQYFGPGTRLTVT.

V and J are TRBV25-1 and TRBJ2-6; D remains unclear. This CDR3 contains 15 residues. Germline V gene lookup returns CDR1 MGHDK and CDR2 SYGVNS. Trimming shortened V by 3 bases and J by 0 bases, and 6 bases separated the two germline ends. CDR3 sequence: CASSERVSGANVLTF. DNA of the CDR3: TGTGCCAGCAGTGAGAGAGTCTCTGGGGCCAACGTCCTGACTTTC.

The chain joins TRBV7-2 to TRBJ1-2; D ambiguous. Trimming removed 5 bases from V and 0 bases from J, with 10 bases in between. The germline V gene encodes CDR1 SGHTA and CDR2 FQGNSA. This CDR3 region has 14 residues. This CDR3 reads CASSPDGSNYGYTF. Written as DNA, the CDR3 is TGTGCCAGCAGCCCGGACGGATCTAACTATGGCTACACCTTC.

V and J are TRBV5-6 and TRBJ1-3; TRBD1 matches at 7 bases. The CDR3 totals 15 residues. Germline trimming cut 4 bases from V and 1 base from J; bases unmatched to any gene: 5. Germline loops: CDR1 SGHDT, CDR2 YYEEEE. CDR3 protein: CASSPTGRSGNTIYF. CDR3 bases: TGTGCCAGCAGCCCGACAGGGCGGTCTGGAAACACCATATATTTT. Full variable domain (rest looked up from reference TRBV5-6 and TRBJ1-3): DAGVTQSPTHLIKTRGQQVTLRCSPKSGHDTVSWYQQALGQGPQFIFQYYEEEERQRGNFPDRFSGHQFPNYSSELNVNALLLGDSALYLCASSPTGRSGNTIYFGEGSWLTVV.

This clone was counted between two and nine times. This chain links TRBV19 with TRBJ1-2; 8 nucleotides match TRBD1. The CDR3 runs to 15 residues. J was trimmed by 4 bases and V by 9 bases; bases with no gene match: 13. Germline V gene lookup returns CDR1 LNHDA and CDR2 SQIVND (reference sequence). Here the CDR3 reads CASRIPGGEGYGYTF. CDR3 nucleotide sequence: TGTGCCAGCAGAATACCAGGGGGCGAGGGCTATGGCTACACCTTC.

The rearrangement links TRBV27 to TRBJ2-7; unclear D gene. The CDR3 is 13 amino acids. Germline lookup yields CDR1 MNHEY and CDR2 SMNVEV (reference sequence). Between the trimmed V and J ends, which lost 6 bases and 7 bases, there was a span of 16 bases. CDR3 sequence reads: CASSTSAAWEQYF. The CDR3 nucleotides read TGTGCCAGCAGCACCAGCGCGGCCTGGGAGCAGTACTTC.

The chain couples TRBV9 to TRBJ2-1; 9 bases fit TRBD2. The CDR3 consists of 16 residues. Germline CDR1 reads SGDLS; CDR2 reads YYNGEE. Trimming at V came to 3 bases and at J to 5 bases, leaving 9 bases not matched to a gene. Here the CDR3 reads CASSAVAGAGNNEQFF. CDR3 DNA: TGTGCCAGCAGCGCCGTAGCGGGAGCAGGGAACAATGAGCAGTTCTTC.

V gene TRBV27 combines with J gene TRBJ1-6, with TRBD1 identical over 8 bases. V trimming: 7 bases; J trimming: 9 bases; junction bases outside the gene matches: 14. In germline, CDR1 is MNHEY, CDR2 SMNVEV (reference sequence). The CDR3 has 16 residues. CDR3 amino acids: CASTFRVDRVGSPLHF. As DNA, the CDR3 is TGTGCCAGCACCTTCAGAGTGGACAGGGTGGGTTCACCCCTCCACTTT.

Here the CDR3 reads CAWSAFIRPSNQPQHF. DNA of the CDR3: TGTGCCTGGAGTGCCTTTATTCGTCCGAGCAATCAGCCCCAGCATTTT. The V call is TRBV30, the J call TRBJ1-5; D gene unclear. Germline values: CDR1 GTSNPN, CDR2 SVGIG (reference sequence). This CDR3 has 16 amino acids. Trimming took off 1 base at V and 1 base at J, with 14 bases between the two ends.

The chain joins TRBV19 to TRBJ1-2; D may be TRBD1 (5 bases). From germline, CDR1 is LNHDA and CDR2 SQIVND (reference sequence). Trimming took off 7 bases at V and 4 bases at J, with 22 bases between the two ends. The CDR3 length is 16 residues. DNA of the CDR3: TGTGCCAGTACCCCCTACCCGAGTGGGGCTCTCTATGGCTACACCTTC. Encoded protein: CASTPYPSGALYGYTF. The full variable domain, with the rest looked up from reference TRBV19 and TRBJ1-2, is DGGITQSPKYLFRKEGQNVTLSCEQNLNHDAMYWYRQDPGQGLRLIYYSQIVNDFQKGDIAEGYSVSREKKESFPLTVTSAQKNPTAFYLCASTPYPSGALYGYTFGSGTRLTVV.

The chain carries TRBV7-2 and TRBJ2-1; TRBD2 aligns across 11 bases. The CDR3 contains 18 residues. Germline V gene lookup returns CDR1 SGHTA and CDR2 FQGNSA. The trim removed 1 base at V and 0 bases at J, leaving 5 bases unmatched. Here the CDR3 DNA reads TGTGCCAGCAGCTTAGTCTTACTAGCGGGAGACTCCTACAATGAGCAGTTCTTC. Its protein product is CASSLVLLAGDSYNEQFF.

The chain couples TRBV5-1 to TRBJ2-7, with D perhaps assigned TRBD1 or TRBD2 (6 bases each). This CDR3 comprises 15 residues. The ends were cut back, 4 bases at V and 3 bases at J, with 17 bases in the middle. Per the germline V gene, CDR1 is SGHRS and CDR2 is YFSETQ. The CDR3 reads CASSPGGEVSYEQYF. Here the CDR3 DNA reads TGCGCCAGCAGCCCCGGGGGCGAAGTAAGCTACGAGCAGTACTTC.

The chain couples TRBV4-3 to TRBJ1-1; D possibly corresponds to TRBD1 (5 bases). The CDR3 runs 14 residues. The germline V gene encodes CDR1 LGHNA and CDR2 YSLEER. The V and J ends lost 1 base and 4 bases respectively, with 10 bases between them. In DNA form, the CDR3 reads TGCGCCAGCAGCCAAGGGACATGGGGCACTGAAGCTTTCTTT. Translated, it gives CASSQGTWGTEAFF.

The chain joins TRBV9 to TRBJ2-3, with a possible D match to TRBD1 (6 bases). The CDR3 covers 13 residues. Looked up from germline, CDR1 is SGDLS and CDR2 is YYNGEE. The V end lost 7 bases, the J end lost 2 bases, and 11 bases lay between the germline ends. Here the CDR3 reads CASAYRATDTQYF. The CDR3 DNA sequence: TGTGCCAGCGCCTACAGGGCCACAGATACGCAGTATTTT.

The V gene is TRBV27, the J gene TRBJ2-7; 8 bases align to TRBD2. This CDR3 spans 15 amino acids. In germline, CDR1 is MNHEY, CDR2 SMNVEV (reference sequence). Trimming at V came to 6 bases and at J to 4 bases, leaving 11 bases not matched to a gene. The CDR3 region is CASRRNVVAGYEQYF. DNA of the CDR3: TGTGCCAGCAGGCGTAACGTGGTAGCGGGGTACGAGCAGTACTTC.

V usage is TRBV28 and J usage is TRBJ2-2; possible D gene TRBD2, 6 bases. V was cut by 5 bases and J by 4 bases, with 14 bases left in between. The germline CDR1 and CDR2 sequences are MDHEN and SYDVKM. The CDR3 contains 15 residues. CDR3 bases: TGTGCCAGCAGTCCCGGTCTGGGGGGCACCGGGGAGCTGTTTTTT. Protein sequence: CASSPGLGGTGELFF.